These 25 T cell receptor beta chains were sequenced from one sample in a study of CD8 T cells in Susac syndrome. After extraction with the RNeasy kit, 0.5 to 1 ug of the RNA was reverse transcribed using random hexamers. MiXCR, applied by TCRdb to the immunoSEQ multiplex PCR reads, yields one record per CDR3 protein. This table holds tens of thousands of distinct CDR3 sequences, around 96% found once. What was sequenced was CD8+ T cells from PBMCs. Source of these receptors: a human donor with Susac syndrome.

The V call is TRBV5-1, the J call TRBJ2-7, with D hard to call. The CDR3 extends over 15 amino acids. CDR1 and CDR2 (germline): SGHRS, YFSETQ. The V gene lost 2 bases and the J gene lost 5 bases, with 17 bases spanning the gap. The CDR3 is CASSFRGPSWDEQYV. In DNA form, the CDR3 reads TGCGCCAGCAGCTTCCGTGGACCGTCTTGGGACGAGCAGTACGTC.

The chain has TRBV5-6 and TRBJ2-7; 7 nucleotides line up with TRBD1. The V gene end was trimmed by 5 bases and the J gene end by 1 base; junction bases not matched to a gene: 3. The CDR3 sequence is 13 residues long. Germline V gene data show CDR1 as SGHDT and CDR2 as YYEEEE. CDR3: CASSPGQSYEQYV. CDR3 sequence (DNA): TGTGCCAGCAGTCCGGGACAGTCCTACGAGCAGTACGTC.

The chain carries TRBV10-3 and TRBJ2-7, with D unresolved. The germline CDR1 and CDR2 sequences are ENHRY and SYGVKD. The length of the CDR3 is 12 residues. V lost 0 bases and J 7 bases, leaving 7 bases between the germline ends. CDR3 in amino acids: CAISESMGEQYF. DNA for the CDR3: TGTGCCATCAGTGAGTCGATGGGGGAGCAGTACTTC.

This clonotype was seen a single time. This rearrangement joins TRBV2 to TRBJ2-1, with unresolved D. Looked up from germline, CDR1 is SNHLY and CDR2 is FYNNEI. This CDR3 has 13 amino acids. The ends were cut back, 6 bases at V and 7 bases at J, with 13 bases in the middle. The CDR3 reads CASSGQVGNEQFF. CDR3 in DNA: TGTGCCAGCAGCGGCCAGGTAGGGAATGAGCAGTTCTTC.

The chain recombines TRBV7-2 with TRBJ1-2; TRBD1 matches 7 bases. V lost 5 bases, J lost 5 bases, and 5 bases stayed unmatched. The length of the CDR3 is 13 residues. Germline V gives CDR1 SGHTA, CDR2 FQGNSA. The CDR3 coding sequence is TGTGCCAGCAGCCCAGGGACAGCTTATGGCTACACCTTC. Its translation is CASSPGTAYGYTF.

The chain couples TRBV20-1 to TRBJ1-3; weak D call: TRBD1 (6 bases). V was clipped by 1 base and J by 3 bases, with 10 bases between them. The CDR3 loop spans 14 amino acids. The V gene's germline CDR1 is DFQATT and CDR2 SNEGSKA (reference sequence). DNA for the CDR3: TGCAGTGCTAGAGGGGGGGCTTATGGAAACACCATATATTTT. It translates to CSARGGAYGNTIYF.

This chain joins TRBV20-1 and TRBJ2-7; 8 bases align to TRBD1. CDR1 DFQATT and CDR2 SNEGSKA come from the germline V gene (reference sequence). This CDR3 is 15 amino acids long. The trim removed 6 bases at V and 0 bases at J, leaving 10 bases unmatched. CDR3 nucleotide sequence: TGCAGTGCCAACGACAGGGGCCCCGGCTCCTACGAGCAGTACTTC. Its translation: CSANDRGPGSYEQYF.

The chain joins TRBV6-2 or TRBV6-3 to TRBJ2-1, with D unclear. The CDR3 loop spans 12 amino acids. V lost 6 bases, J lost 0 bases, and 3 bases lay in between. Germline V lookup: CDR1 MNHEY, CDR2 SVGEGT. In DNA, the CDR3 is TGTGCCAGCAGGGCCTCCTACAATGAGCAGTTCTTC. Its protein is CASRASYNEQFF.

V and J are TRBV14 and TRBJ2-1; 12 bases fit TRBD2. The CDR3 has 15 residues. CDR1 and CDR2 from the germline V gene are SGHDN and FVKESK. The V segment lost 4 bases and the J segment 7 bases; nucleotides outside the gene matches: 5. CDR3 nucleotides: TGTGCCAGCAGCCTCCTAGCGGGAGGGACAAATGAGCAGTTCTTC. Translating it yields CASSLLAGGTNEQFF.

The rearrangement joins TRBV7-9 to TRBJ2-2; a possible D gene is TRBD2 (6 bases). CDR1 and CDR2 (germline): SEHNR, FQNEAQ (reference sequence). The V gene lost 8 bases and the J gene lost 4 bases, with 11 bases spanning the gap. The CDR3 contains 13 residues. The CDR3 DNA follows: TGTGCCAGCCCGCTAGCGCCCACCGGGGAGCTGTTTTTT. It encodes CASPLAPTGELFF.

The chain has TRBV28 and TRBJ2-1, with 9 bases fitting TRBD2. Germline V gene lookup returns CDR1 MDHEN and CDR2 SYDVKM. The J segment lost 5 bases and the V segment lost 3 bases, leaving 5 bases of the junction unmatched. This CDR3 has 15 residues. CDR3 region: CASSFRTSANNEQFF. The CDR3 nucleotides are TGTGCCAGCAGTTTCCGGACTAGCGCAAACAATGAGCAGTTCTTC.

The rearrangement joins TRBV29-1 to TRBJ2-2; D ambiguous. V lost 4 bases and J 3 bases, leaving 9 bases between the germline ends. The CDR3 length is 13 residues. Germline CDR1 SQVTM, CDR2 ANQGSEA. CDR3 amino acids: CSVVPVDTGELFF. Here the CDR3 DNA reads TGCAGCGTTGTTCCGGTTGACACCGGGGAGCTGTTTTTT.

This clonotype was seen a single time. The CDR3 protein is CSSNADNGYTF. The CDR3, as DNA: TGCAGCTCAAACGCGGACAATGGCTACACCTTC. The gene calls are TRBV29-1 and TRBJ1-2, with a tentative D call TRBD1 (5 bases). This CDR3 has 11 amino acids. Trimming left V 8 bases short and J 6 bases short, with 13 bases between. CDR1 and CDR2 from the germline V gene are SQVTM and ANQGSEA.

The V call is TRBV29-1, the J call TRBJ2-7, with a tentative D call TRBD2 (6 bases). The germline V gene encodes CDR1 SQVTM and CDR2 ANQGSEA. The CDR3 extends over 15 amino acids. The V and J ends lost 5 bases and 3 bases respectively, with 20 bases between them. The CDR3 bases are TGCAGCGTTACTCAAGAGGGGTTCGGGGGCTACGAGCAGTACTTC. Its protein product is CSVTQEGFGGYEQYF.

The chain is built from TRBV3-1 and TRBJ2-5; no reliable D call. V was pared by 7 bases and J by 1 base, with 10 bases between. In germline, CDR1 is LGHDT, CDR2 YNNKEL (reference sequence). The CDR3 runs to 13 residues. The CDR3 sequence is CASTSEAQETQYF. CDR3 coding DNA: TGTGCCAGCACCTCCGAGGCCCAAGAGACCCAGTACTTC.

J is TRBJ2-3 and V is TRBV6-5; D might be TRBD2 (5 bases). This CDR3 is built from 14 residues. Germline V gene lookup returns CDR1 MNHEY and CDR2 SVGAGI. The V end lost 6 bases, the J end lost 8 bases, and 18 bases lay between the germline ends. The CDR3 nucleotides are TGTGCCAGCAGGCCTAACTACGTAGAGGGTACGCAGTATTTT. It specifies CASRPNYVEGTQYF.

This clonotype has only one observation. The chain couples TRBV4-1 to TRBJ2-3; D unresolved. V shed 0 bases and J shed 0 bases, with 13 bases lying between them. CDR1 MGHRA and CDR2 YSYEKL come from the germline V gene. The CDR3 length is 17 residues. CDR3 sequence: CASSQEWPSISTDTQYF. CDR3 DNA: TGCGCCAGCAGCCAAGAGTGGCCAAGTATTAGCACAGATACGCAGTATTTT.

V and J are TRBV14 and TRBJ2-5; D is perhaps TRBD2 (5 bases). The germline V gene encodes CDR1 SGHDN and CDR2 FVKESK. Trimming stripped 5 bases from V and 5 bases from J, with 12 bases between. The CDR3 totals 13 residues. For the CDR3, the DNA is TGTGCCAGCAGCTTACGGAGGAGGGAGACCCAGTACTTC. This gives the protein CASSLRRRETQYF.

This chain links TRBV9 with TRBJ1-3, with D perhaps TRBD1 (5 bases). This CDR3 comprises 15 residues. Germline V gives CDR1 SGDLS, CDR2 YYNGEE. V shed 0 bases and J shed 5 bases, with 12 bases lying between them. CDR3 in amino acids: CASSVEGTGRNTIYF. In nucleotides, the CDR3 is TGTGCCAGCAGCGTAGAGGGGACGGGGAGAAACACCATATATTTT.

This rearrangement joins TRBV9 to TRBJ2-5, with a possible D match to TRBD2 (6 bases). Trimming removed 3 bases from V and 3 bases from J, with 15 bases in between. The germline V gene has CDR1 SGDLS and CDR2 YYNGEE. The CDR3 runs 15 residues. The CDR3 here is CASSAGGNSKETQYF. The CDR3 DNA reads TGTGCCAGCAGCGCCGGCGGGAATTCTAAAGAGACCCAGTACTTC.

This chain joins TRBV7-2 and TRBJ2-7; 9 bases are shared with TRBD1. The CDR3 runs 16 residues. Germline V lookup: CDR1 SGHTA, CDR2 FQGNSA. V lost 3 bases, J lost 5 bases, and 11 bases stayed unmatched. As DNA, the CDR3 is TGTGCCAGCAGCTTGCGTCCCGGGACAGGGAGAAACGAGCAGTACGTC. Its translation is CASSLRPGTGRNEQYV.

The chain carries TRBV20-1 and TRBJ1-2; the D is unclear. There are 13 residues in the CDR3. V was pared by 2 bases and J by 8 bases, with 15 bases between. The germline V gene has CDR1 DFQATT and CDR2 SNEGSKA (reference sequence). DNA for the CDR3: TGCAGTGCTAGATCTCCCTCAGGTGACGGCTACACCTTC. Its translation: CSARSPSGDGYTF.

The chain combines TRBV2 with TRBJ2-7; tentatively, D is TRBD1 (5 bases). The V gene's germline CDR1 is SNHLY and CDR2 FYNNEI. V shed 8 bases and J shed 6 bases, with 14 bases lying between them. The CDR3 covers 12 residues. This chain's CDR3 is CASPGRGVEQYV. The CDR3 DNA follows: TGTGCCAGCCCAGGAAGGGGTGTCGAGCAGTACGTC.

The CDR3 sequence: CSARDLATGSYEQYF. The CDR3 coding sequence is TGCAGTGCTAGAGATCTCGCGACAGGGAGTTACGAGCAGTACTTC. The V and J genes are TRBV20-1 and TRBJ2-7; 7 bases map to TRBD1. The V gene's germline CDR1 is DFQATT and CDR2 SNEGSKA (reference sequence). The CDR3 has 15 amino acids. V gave up 0 bases and J gave up 4 bases; unmatched junction bases: 9.

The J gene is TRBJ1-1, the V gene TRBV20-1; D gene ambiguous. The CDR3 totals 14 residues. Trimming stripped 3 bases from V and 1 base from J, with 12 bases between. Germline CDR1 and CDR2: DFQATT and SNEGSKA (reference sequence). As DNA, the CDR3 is TGCAGTGCTAGGACCCGATACGAGAACACTGAAGCTTTCTTT. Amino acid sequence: CSARTRYENTEAFF.